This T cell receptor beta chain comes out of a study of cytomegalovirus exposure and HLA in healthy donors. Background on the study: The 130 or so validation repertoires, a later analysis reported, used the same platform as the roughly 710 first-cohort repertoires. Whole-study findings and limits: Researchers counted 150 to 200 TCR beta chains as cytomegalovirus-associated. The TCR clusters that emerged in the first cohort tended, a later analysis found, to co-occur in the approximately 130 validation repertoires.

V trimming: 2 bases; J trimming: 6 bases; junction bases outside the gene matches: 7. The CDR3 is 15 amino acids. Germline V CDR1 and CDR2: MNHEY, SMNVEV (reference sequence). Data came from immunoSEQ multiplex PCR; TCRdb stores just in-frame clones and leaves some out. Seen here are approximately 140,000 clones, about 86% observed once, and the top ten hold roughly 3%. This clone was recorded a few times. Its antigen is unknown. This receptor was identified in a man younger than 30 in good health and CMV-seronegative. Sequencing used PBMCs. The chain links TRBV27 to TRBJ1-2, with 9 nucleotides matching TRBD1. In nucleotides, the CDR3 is TGTGCCAGCAGTTTAACACTGACAGGGGGAAATGGCTACACCTTC. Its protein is CASSLTLTGGNGYTF.